What follows describes a single TCR beta chain. This entry is derived from a study of blood T cell repertoires in COVID-19. Study-level background: Both acute and convalescent COVID-19 samples were obtained from the United States, Italy and Spain.

Assay: immunoSEQ multiplex PCR; the TCRdb copy retains only in-frame clones and omits some. The sample has 250,000 to 300,000 clones; approximately 83% are singletons. This CDR3 contains 14 residues. The V gene end was trimmed by 4 bases and the J gene end by 9 bases; junction bases not matched to a gene: 5. Germline CDR1 LGHNA, CDR2 YNFKEQ. The cohort comprised adults aged about 18 to 89 years residing in around 25 US areas. Participants' own reports of clinical history determined their cohort assignment. Two negative PCRs, clearance, or symptom resolution had been documented for recovered Cohort 3 donors.

This TCR came from a woman aged 45-59 years who had recovered from COVID-19. Sample: PBMCs or T cells enriched from blood (not recorded which). The chain uses TRBV4-2 and TRBJ2-1; 11 bases align to TRBD2. This CDR3 is CASSRLAGSGEQFF. CDR3 DNA sequence: TGTGCCAGCAGCCGACTAGCGGGAAGTGGTGAGCAGTTCTTC.